The TCR beta chain under discussion was sequenced for a study of control samples from healthy donors and cancer patients. V dropped 7 bases and J dropped 5; count of bases not matched to a gene: 8. Germline V gene data show CDR1 as SNHLY and CDR2 as FYNNEI. The CDR3 is 14 amino acids. Measured with immunoSEQ multiplex PCR; TCRdb has only the in-frame clones, and not every one. The repertoire consists of roughly 140,000 clones, with nearly 95% occurring once and the leading ten covering about 2.4%. The sequenced sample consisted of blood. This TCR came from a man over 45 in good health. The chain links TRBV2 to TRBJ2-7, with 10 bases matching TRBD1. The CDR3 bases are TGTGCCAGCATTCTGGGACAGGGGAAGGACGAGCAGTACTTC. This codes for CASILGQGKDEQYF.